The 18 T cell receptor beta chains in this list originate from one sample, sequenced in a study of PD-1 blockade in classical Hodgkin lymphoma. The method was immunoSEQ multiplex PCR; TCRdb's version includes in-frame clones alone and lacks a portion of them. The table lists under 65,000 clones, around 87% of them singletons. All the patients suffered relapse after autologous stem cell transplantation, and brentuximab vedotin exposure differed. Sample: peripheral blood mononuclear cells (PBMCs), taken at baseline. The receptors stem from a human donor with classical Hodgkin lymphoma.

V is TRBV13 and J is TRBJ2-1, with a weak D call TRBD1 (5 bases). CDR1 is PRHDT, CDR2 FYEKMQ, per germline (reference sequence). CDR3 length: 14 residues. V was pared by 10 bases and J by 6 bases, with 19 bases between. The chain's CDR3 is CATKTGLRINEQFF. CDR3 bases: TGTGCCACAAAAACAGGCCTCCGGATCAATGAGCAGTTCTTC. The full variable domain, with the rest looked up from reference TRBV13 and TRBJ2-1, is AAGVIQSPRHLIKEKRETATLKCYPIPRHDTVYWYQQGPGQDPQFLISFYEKMQSDKGSIPDRFSAQQFSDYHSELNMSSLELGDSALYFCATKTGLRINEQFFGPGTRLTVL.

The CDR3 nucleotides read TGTGCCAGTAGAAGCGGACTAGCGGTGGATACGCAGTATTTT. Translating it yields CASRSGLAVDTQYF. The genes are TRBV19 and TRBJ2-3; 10 positions agree with TRBD2. With 6 bases clipped from V and 6 bases from J, the junction kept 6 bases outside the gene matches. The germline V gene has CDR1 LNHDA and CDR2 SQIVND (reference sequence). The CDR3 extends over 14 amino acids.

The chain couples TRBV2 to TRBJ2-2, with TRBD1 identical over 7 bases. Trimming removed 10 bases from V and 6 bases from J; junction bases left unmatched: 11. The V gene's germline CDR1 is SNHLY and CDR2 FYNNEI. CDR3 length: 14 amino acids. As DNA, the CDR3 is TGTGCCACCAAGGGACAGTATCTTTCCGGGGAGCTGTTTTTT. Translating gives CATKGQYLSGELFF.

A single count supports this clone. The chain joins TRBV30 to TRBJ2-2; TRBD1 matches 8 bases. Germline V gene sequence: CDR1 GTSNPN, CDR2 SVGIG (reference sequence). The CDR3 has 15 amino acids. V gave up 3 bases and J gave up 6 bases; unmatched junction bases: 9. The CDR3 sequence: CAWRTWDRSSGELFF. The CDR3 nucleotides are TGTGCCTGGAGGACTTGGGACAGGTCTTCCGGGGAGCTGTTTTTT.

This clone has a single count. V is TRBV5-6 and J is TRBJ1-6; 7 bases agree with TRBD1. The germline gives CDR1 SGHDT, CDR2 YYEEEE. The CDR3 runs to 14 residues. Trimming cost V 7 bases and J 5 bases; bases outside gene matches: 6. CDR3 protein: CASSAGGNNSPLHF. DNA for the CDR3: TGTGCCAGCTCTGCAGGGGGGAATAATTCACCCCTCCACTTT.

This clone was counted between two and nine times. This sequence joins TRBV19 and TRBJ1-6, with D perhaps matching TRBD1 (6 bases). The germline V gene has CDR1 LNHDA and CDR2 SQIVND (reference sequence). V was pared by 6 bases and J by 10 bases, with 13 bases between. The CDR3 has 13 residues. DNA of the CDR3: TGTGCCAGTAGCAGAACAGGGTACTCACCCCTCCACTTT. Amino acids: CASSRTGYSPLHF. The entire variable domain, with the rest obtained from reference TRBV19 and TRBJ1-6, is as follows: DGGITQSPKYLFRKEGQNVTLSCEQNLNHDAMYWYRQDPGQGLRLIYYSQIVNDFQKGDIAEGYSVSREKKESFPLTVTSAQKNPTAFYLCASSRTGYSPLHFGNGTRLTVT.

This sequence joins TRBV5-1 and TRBJ2-7; no clear D. The CDR3 runs to 12 residues. V lost 4 bases, J lost 4 bases, and 9 bases lay in between. CDR1 is SGHRS, CDR2 YFSETQ, per germline. CDR3 loop: CASSLESYEQYF. CDR3 DNA: TGCGCCAGCAGCCTAGAGAGTTACGAGCAGTACTTC.

The rearrangement links TRBV6-1 to TRBJ1-1, with D possibly being TRBD1 (6 bases). CDR1 MNHNS and CDR2 SASEGT come from the germline V gene. Between the trimmed V and J ends, which lost 5 bases and 2 bases, there was a span of 12 bases. The CDR3 is 14 amino acids. CDR3 nucleotides: TGTGCCAGCAGTCCCGGGACATTTAACACTGAAGCTTTCTTT. Its translation is CASSPGTFNTEAFF.

V gene TRBV30 combines with J gene TRBJ2-3; D tentatively reads TRBD1 or TRBD2 (6 bases each). The ends were cut back, 4 bases at V and 0 bases at J, with 20 bases in the middle. The V gene's germline CDR1 is GTSNPN and CDR2 SVGIG (reference sequence). The CDR3 covers 17 residues. The CDR3 region has the DNA TGTGCCTGGACTAGTATGGGGTGGGGGGCTAGCACAGATACGCAGTATTTT. Protein product: CAWTSMGWGASTDTQYF.

This clone came up once. The chain employs TRBV6-1 and TRBJ1-1; 7 bases are shared with TRBD1. The trim removed 1 base at V and 4 bases at J, leaving 6 bases unmatched. The CDR3 spans 15 residues. Looked up from germline, CDR1 is MNHNS and CDR2 is SASEGT. The chain's CDR3 is CASSEEWQGGTEAFF. CDR3 nucleotide sequence: TGTGCCAGCAGTGAAGAGTGGCAGGGGGGCACTGAAGCTTTCTTT.

The chain joins TRBV30 to TRBJ1-5; D is ambiguous. This CDR3 has 13 residues. Germline V lookup: CDR1 GTSNPN, CDR2 SVGIG (reference sequence). V lost 0 bases and J lost 1, with 4 bases in between. The CDR3: CAWSVSSNQPQHF. CDR3 DNA sequence: TGTGCCTGGAGTGTATCCAGCAATCAGCCCCAGCATTTT.

The chain is built from TRBV19 and TRBJ1-1; 8 bases fit TRBD1. The J segment lost 0 bases and the V segment lost 4 bases, leaving 4 bases of the junction unmatched. Germline V gene sequence: CDR1 LNHDA, CDR2 SQIVND (reference sequence). The CDR3 loop spans 15 amino acids. CDR3 DNA: TGTGCCAGTAGTAGGTACAGGGGGTTGAACACTGAAGCTTTCTTT. Protein product: CASSRYRGLNTEAFF.

The chain couples TRBV7-2 to TRBJ1-3, with TRBD1 identical over 8 bases. Trimming took 1 base from V and 5 from J; bases not matched to a gene: 1. The CDR3 totals 14 residues. Germline V gene data show CDR1 as SGHTA and CDR2 as FQGNSA. CDR3 in DNA: TGTGCCAGCAGCTTAGGACAGGGGCGAAACACCATATATTTT. Its translation is CASSLGQGRNTIYF.

The chain carries TRBV7-3 and TRBJ2-1, with TRBD1 identical over 7 bases. This CDR3 has 15 amino acids. The germline V gene encodes CDR1 SGHTA and CDR2 FQGTGA. Trimming took 6 bases from V and 0 from J; bases not matched to a gene: 5. The CDR3 sequence is CASSSGTDSYNEQFF. The CDR3 nucleotides are TGTGCCAGCAGTTCCGGGACAGACTCCTACAATGAGCAGTTCTTC.

The CDR3: CASSPGGATGELFF. CDR3 sequence (DNA): TGTGCCAGCAGCCCGGGGGGCGCAACCGGGGAGCTGTTTTTT. This chain links TRBV13 with TRBJ2-2; D perhaps matches TRBD2 (7 bases). With 5 bases removed from V and 5 bases from J, the gap between germline ends came to 12 bases. Germline CDR1 PRHDT, CDR2 FYEKMQ (reference sequence). This CDR3 has 14 residues.

The V and J genes are TRBV27 and TRBJ2-5; D is unclear. This CDR3 comprises 11 residues. Germline loops: CDR1 MNHEY, CDR2 SMNVEV (reference sequence). The ends were cut back, 4 bases at V and 5 bases at J, with 5 bases in the middle. DNA of the CDR3: TGTGCCAGCAGTTCCGGGGAGACCCAGTACTTC. Protein sequence: CASSSGETQYF.

The rearrangement joins TRBV7-2 to TRBJ2-3; TRBD1 agrees at 12 bases. Trimming took 2 bases from V and 4 from J; bases not matched to a gene: 1. Germline V CDR1 and CDR2: SGHTA, FQGNSA. The CDR3 runs 15 residues. CDR3 sequence: CASSLWDRGPDTQYF. CDR3 in DNA: TGTGCCAGCAGCTTATGGGACAGGGGGCCAGATACGCAGTATTTT.

The chain links TRBV27 to TRBJ2-7; 7 bases are shared with TRBD1. Germline lookup yields CDR1 MNHEY and CDR2 SMNVEV (reference sequence). There are 14 residues in the CDR3. Losses at the gene ends were 4 bases for V and 2 bases for J; bases not matched to a gene: 5. The CDR3 DNA reads as TGTGCCAGCAGTTGGTCGGGACAGCCCTACGAGCAGTACTTC. This gives the protein CASSWSGQPYEQYF.